This T cell receptor beta chain was found in a study of response to subunit inactivated influenza vaccine. Whole-study findings and limits: With each seasonal influenza vaccination, the authors suggested, few new T cells are recruited.

Trimming left V 3 bases short and J 0 bases short, with 18 bases between. CDR1 is MDHEN and CDR2 is SYDVKM in the germline V gene. The CDR3 contains 18 residues. Note on this clonotype: Antigen unknown.

TCRdb independently ran MiXCR on the RT-PCR reads; one entry per CDR3 protein. The table includes 300,000 to 350,000 distinct CDR3 sequences, 20% to 25% detected once. This sample comprised PBMCs from blood, obtained around 22 months after vaccination. The receptor was isolated from a man between 50 and 69 years old who received an inactivated influenza vaccine. V is TRBV28 and J is TRBJ2-1; TRBD1 or TRBD2 may be the D gene (7 bases each). CDR3 in DNA: TGTGCCAGCAGTTTCCCCCCACAGGGGAGGGGCTCCTACAATGAGCAGTTCTTC. Its protein product is CASSFPPQGRGSYNEQFF. Full variable domain (outside the CDR3, taken from reference TRBV28 and TRBJ2-1): DVKVTQSSRYLVKRTGEKVFLECVQDMDHENMFWYRQDPGLGLRLIYFSYDVKMKEKGDIPEGYSVSREKKERFSLILESASTNQTSMYLCASSFPPQGRGSYNEQFFGPGTRLTVL.